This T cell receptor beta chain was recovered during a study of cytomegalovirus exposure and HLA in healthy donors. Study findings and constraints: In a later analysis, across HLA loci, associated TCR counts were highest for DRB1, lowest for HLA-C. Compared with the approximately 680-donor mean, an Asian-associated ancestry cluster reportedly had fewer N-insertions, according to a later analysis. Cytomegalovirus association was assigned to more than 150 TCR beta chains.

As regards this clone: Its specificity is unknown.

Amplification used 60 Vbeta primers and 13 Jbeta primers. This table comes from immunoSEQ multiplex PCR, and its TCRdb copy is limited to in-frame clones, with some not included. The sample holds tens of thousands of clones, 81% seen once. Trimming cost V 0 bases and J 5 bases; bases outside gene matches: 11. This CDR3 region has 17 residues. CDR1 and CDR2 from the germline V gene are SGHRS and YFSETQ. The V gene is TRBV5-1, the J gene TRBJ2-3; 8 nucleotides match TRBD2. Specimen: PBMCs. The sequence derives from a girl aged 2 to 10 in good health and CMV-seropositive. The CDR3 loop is CASSLEPGGPFQDTQYF. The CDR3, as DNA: TGCGCCAGCAGCTTGGAACCGGGAGGGCCGTTTCAAGATACGCAGTATTTT. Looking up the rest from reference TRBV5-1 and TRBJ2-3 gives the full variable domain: KAGVTQTPRYLIKTRGQQVTLSCSPISGHRSVSWYQQTPGQGLQFLFEYFSETQRNKGNFPGRFSGRQFSNSRSEMNVSTLELGDSALYLCASSLEPGGPFQDTQYFGPGTRLTVL.